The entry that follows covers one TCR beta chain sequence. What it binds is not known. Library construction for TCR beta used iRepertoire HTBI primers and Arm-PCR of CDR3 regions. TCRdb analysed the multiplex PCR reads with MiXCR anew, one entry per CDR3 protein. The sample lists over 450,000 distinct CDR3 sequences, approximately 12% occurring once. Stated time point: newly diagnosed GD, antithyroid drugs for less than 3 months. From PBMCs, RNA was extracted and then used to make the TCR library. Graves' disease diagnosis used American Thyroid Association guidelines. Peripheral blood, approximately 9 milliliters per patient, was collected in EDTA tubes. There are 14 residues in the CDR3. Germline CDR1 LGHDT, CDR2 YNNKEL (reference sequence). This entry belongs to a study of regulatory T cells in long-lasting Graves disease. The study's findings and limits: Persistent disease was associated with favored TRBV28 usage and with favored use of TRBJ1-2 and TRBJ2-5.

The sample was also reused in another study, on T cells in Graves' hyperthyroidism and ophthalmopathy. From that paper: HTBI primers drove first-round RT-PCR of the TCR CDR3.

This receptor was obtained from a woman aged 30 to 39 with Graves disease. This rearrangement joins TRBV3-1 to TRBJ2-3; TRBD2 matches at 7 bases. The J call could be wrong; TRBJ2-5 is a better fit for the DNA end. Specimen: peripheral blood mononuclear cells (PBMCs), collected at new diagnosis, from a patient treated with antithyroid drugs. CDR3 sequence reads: CASSTWEGLETQYF. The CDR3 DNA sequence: TGTGCCAGCAGTACGTGGGAGGGCCTGGAGACCCAGTACTTC.